A single sample is the source of the 32 T cell receptor beta chains below, sequenced in a study of T cells in localized non-small cell lung cancer. Assay: immunoSEQ multiplex PCR; the TCRdb copy retains only in-frame clones and omits some. The sample contains roughly 64,000 clones, about four fifths of which appear only once. The starting material was PBMCs, obtained before any cancer treatment. Receptors originate from a man aged 40 to 69 with stage II lung adenocarcinoma.

The chain is built from TRBV5-1 and TRBJ1-2; TRBD1 matches at 11 bases. This CDR3 comprises 14 residues. Per the germline V gene, CDR1 is SGHRS and CDR2 is YFSETQ. After removal of 4 bases from V and 3 bases from J, the junction contained 2 bases not matched to a gene. In DNA, the CDR3 is TGCGCCAGCAGCGGACAGGGGGCGGACTATGGCTACACCTTC. Translation gives CASSGQGADYGYTF.

This sequence joins TRBV25-1 and TRBJ1-1; D gene uncertain. The CDR3 length is 11 residues. V lost 4 bases to trimming and J lost 11 bases, with 11 bases between them. The V gene's germline CDR1 is MGHDK and CDR2 SYGVNS. The CDR3 protein is CASSGQGRAFF. The DNA for the CDR3 is TGTGCCAGCAGTGGTCAAGGGCGGGCTTTCTTT.

A single count supports this clone. Here the CDR3 reads CSVEGTGLDYEQYF. The CDR3 region has the DNA TGCAGCGTTGAAGGGACGGGACTCGACTACGAGCAGTACTTC. The rearrangement uses TRBV29-1 and TRBJ2-7; D is perhaps TRBD2 (6 bases). Trimming left V 1 base short and J 3 bases short, with 13 bases between. The CDR3 runs to 14 residues. From germline, CDR1 is SQVTM and CDR2 ANQGSEA.

To note about this clone: A read error may account for a junction end that differs from germline. This chain joins TRBV7-7 and TRBJ2-3; 8 bases are a match to TRBD2. The CDR3 covers 15 residues. Germline V gene sequence: CDR1 SSHAT, CDR2 FNYEAQ (reference sequence). CDR3 DNA sequence: TGTGCTAGCAGCCCCGGGGGGGAGAACACAGATACGCAGTATTTT. This codes for CASSPGGENTDTQYF. The whole variable domain, filled in from reference TRBV7-7 and TRBJ2-3, reads GAGVSQSPRYKVTKRGQDVTLRCDPISSHATLYWYQQALGQGPEFLTYFNYEAQPDKSGLPSDRFSAERPEGSISTLTIQRTEQRDSAMYRCASSPGGENTDTQYFGPGTRLTVL.

The chain employs TRBV10-3 and TRBJ1-2, with 7 positions matching TRBD1. The CDR3 has 14 residues. With 4 bases clipped from V and 2 bases from J, the junction kept 4 bases outside the gene matches. From germline, CDR1 is ENHRY and CDR2 SYGVKD. The CDR3 spells CAISALQGNYGYTF. Written as DNA, the CDR3 is TGTGCCATCAGTGCGCTACAGGGGAACTATGGCTACACCTTC.

The CDR3 loop is CASSVGQGGHNEQFF. As DNA, the CDR3 is TGTGCCAGCAGCGTAGGGCAGGGAGGCCACAATGAGCAGTTCTTC. This chain links TRBV9 with TRBJ2-1; TRBD2 might be the D (6 bases). The germline V gene has CDR1 SGDLS and CDR2 YYNGEE. V was clipped by 0 bases and J by 5 bases, with 12 bases between them. The CDR3 contains 15 residues.

The chain couples TRBV21-1 to TRBJ2-2; no DNA check was done on the table's D call, TRBD1. TRBV21-1 has pseudogene status. The CDR3 contains 18 residues. CDR3 coding DNA: TGTGCCAGCAGCAAAGGTATAACAGGGGGGCCGAACACCGGGGAGCTGTTTTTT. Translating it yields CASSKGITGGPNTGELFF.

The rearrangement joins TRBV5-1 to TRBJ2-7, with TRBD2 matching 8 bases. The CDR3 extends over 14 amino acids. With 3 bases clipped from V and 5 bases from J, the junction kept 7 bases outside the gene matches. Germline values: CDR1 SGHRS, CDR2 YFSETQ. The CDR3 sequence: CASSSGGTPHEQYF. The CDR3 nucleotides read TGCGCCAGCAGCTCGGGAGGGACTCCCCACGAGCAGTACTTC.

The chain links TRBV30 to TRBJ2-1; TRBD1 might be the D (6 bases). CDR3 length equals 12 residues. Trimming removed 3 bases from V and 13 bases from J, with 16 bases in between. Germline lookup yields CDR1 GTSNPN and CDR2 SVGIG (reference sequence). This CDR3 is CAWSRGPSNQFF. Written as DNA, the CDR3 is TGTGCCTGGAGCAGGGGACCGAGTAATCAGTTCTTC.

V usage is TRBV5-1 and J usage is TRBJ2-1; maybe TRBD1 (6 bases). This CDR3 contains 15 residues. Germline V gene data show CDR1 as SGHRS and CDR2 as YFSETQ. V was shortened by 4 bases and J by 2 bases, with 13 bases between the two germline ends. DNA of the CDR3: TGCGCCAGCAGCACCGAGGGGGTGGCCTACAATGAGCAGTTCTTC. Amino acid sequence: CASSTEGVAYNEQFF.

V usage is TRBV5-5 and J usage is TRBJ1-1; possibly TRBD1 for D (5 bases). V was trimmed by 4 bases and J by 7 bases, leaving 11 bases between them. This CDR3 is built from 12 residues. The germline V gene has CDR1 SGHKS and CDR2 YYEKEE (reference sequence). CDR3 region: CASSPGLLEAFF. The CDR3 DNA sequence: TGTGCCAGCAGCCCGGGACTGCTTGAAGCTTTCTTT. The entire variable domain, with the rest obtained from reference TRBV5-5 and TRBJ1-1, is as follows: DAGVTQSPTHLIKTRGQQVTLRCSPISGHKSVSWYQQVLGQGPQFIFQYYEKEERGRGNFPDRFSARQFPNYSSELNVNALLLGDSALYLCASSPGLLEAFFGQGTRLTVV.

The chain is built from TRBV11-1 and TRBJ2-3; perhaps D is TRBD1 or TRBD2 (5 bases each). With 3 bases removed from V and 0 bases from J, the gap between germline ends came to 16 bases. Per germline, CDR1 SGHAT and CDR2 FQDESV (reference sequence). The CDR3 is made up of 17 amino acids. CDR3 sequence: CASSLRKRGSSTDTQYF. CDR3 DNA sequence: TGTGCCAGCAGCTTGCGAAAACGGGGCTCTAGCACAGATACGCAGTATTTT.

The chain carries TRBV7-2 and TRBJ2-1; 7 bases match TRBD2. The CDR3 is 15 residues long. The junction had 6 bases not matched to a gene; V was cut back by 2 bases and J by 5 bases. CDR1 and CDR2 (germline): SGHTA, FQGNSA. CDR3 protein: CASSLQASGNNEQFF. The DNA for the CDR3 is TGTGCCAGCAGCTTACAGGCTAGCGGCAACAATGAGCAGTTCTTC. The variable domain in full, with the rest retrieved from reference TRBV7-2 and TRBJ2-1, is GAGVSQSPSNKVTEKGKDVELRCDPISGHTALYWYRQSLGQGLEFLIYFQGNSAPDKSGLPSDRFSAERTGGSVSTLTIQRTQQEDSAVYLCASSLQASGNNEQFFGPGTRLTVL.

The chain recombines TRBV7-2 with TRBJ2-2; 14 bases are shared with TRBD2. The germline V gene has CDR1 SGHTA and CDR2 FQGNSA. J was trimmed by 6 bases and V by 1 base; bases with no gene match: 1. CDR3 length: 16 amino acids. CDR3 in DNA: TGTGCCAGCAGCTTAGGGGGACTAGCGGGAGCCGGGGAGCTGTTTTTT. Amino acids: CASSLGGLAGAGELFF. The full variable domain, completed using reference TRBV7-2 and TRBJ2-2, is GAGVSQSPSNKVTEKGKDVELRCDPISGHTALYWYRQSLGQGLEFLIYFQGNSAPDKSGLPSDRFSAERTGGSVSTLTIQRTQQEDSAVYLCASSLGGLAGAGELFFGEGSRLTVL.

The J gene is TRBJ1-1, the V gene TRBV6-5, with D tentatively TRBD1 (5 bases). There are 15 residues in the CDR3. Germline CDR1 reads MNHEY; CDR2 reads SVGAGI. Trimming took off 2 bases at V and 0 bases at J, with 10 bases between the two ends. The CDR3 region is CASSYAGTVNTEAFF. CDR3 sequence (DNA): TGTGCCAGCAGTTACGCCGGGACGGTGAACACTGAAGCTTTCTTT.

DNA for the CDR3: TGTGCCAGCAGTGAACCCGGAAGCGGGAGACCCTACGAGCAGTACTTC. Translated: CASSEPGSGRPYEQYF. The rearrangement links TRBV25-1 to TRBJ2-7, with 8 bases that match TRBD2. This CDR3 is 16 amino acids long. CDR1 and CDR2 from the germline V gene are MGHDK and SYGVNS. V shed 2 bases, J shed 2 bases, and the junction held 8 bases outside the gene matches.

This clone has a handful of counts. V usage is TRBV30 and J usage is TRBJ1-5; D is perhaps TRBD1 (5 bases). This CDR3 is built from 15 residues. V was clipped by 5 bases and J by 1 base, with 15 bases between them. CDR1 and CDR2 from the germline V gene are GTSNPN and SVGIG (reference sequence). In DNA, the CDR3 is TGTGCCTGGTCGGCGGGGGGAAGGAGCAATCAGCCCCAGCATTTT. Its translation is CAWSAGGRSNQPQHF.

The genes are TRBV29-1 and TRBJ2-5; 9 bases are a match to TRBD1. This CDR3 has 12 residues. V shed 7 bases and J 5 bases; nucleotides not matched to a gene: 5. Germline V CDR1 and CDR2: SQVTM, ANQGSEA. CDR3 in DNA: TGCAGCGGAACAGGGGGCTCGGAGACCCAGTACTTC. Residues: CSGTGGSETQYF.

The rearrangement links TRBV19 to TRBJ2-1; D is undetermined. Germline V lookup: CDR1 LNHDA, CDR2 SQIVND (reference sequence). V gave up 7 bases and J gave up 2 bases, with 9 bases separating them. The length of the CDR3 is 13 residues. In DNA, the CDR3 is TGTGCCAGTAATGATAACACCTACAATGAGCAGTTCTTC. It is translated as CASNDNTYNEQFF.

The V call is TRBV20-1, the J call TRBJ1-1; D unresolved. Deletions cut 3 bases from V and 4 bases from J, with 6 bases between. This CDR3 has 11 residues. The germline V gene has CDR1 DFQATT and CDR2 SNEGSKA (reference sequence). The CDR3 loop reads CSARATTEAFF. The CDR3 DNA follows: TGCAGTGCTAGGGCTACCACTGAAGCTTTCTTT.

In its sample, this clone was seen once. Here the CDR3 reads CASSQEGSQGDTQYF. In DNA form, the CDR3 reads TGCGCCAGCAGCCAAGAAGGATCACAGGGAGATACGCAGTATTTT. The gene calls are TRBV4-3 and TRBJ2-3, with a possible D match to TRBD1 (6 bases). Germline CDR1 reads LGHNA; CDR2 reads YSLEER. Trimming left V 0 bases short and J 5 bases short, with 12 bases between. This CDR3 is 15 amino acids long.

Here the CDR3 DNA reads TGTGCCAGCAGTCACGGGACGGAGAATGAAAAACTGTTTTTT. Translating gives CASSHGTENEKLFF. The chain recombines TRBV28 with TRBJ1-4; the D gene is possibly TRBD1 (5 bases). CDR3 length: 14 amino acids. The V end lost 5 bases, the J end lost 5 bases, and 12 bases lay between the germline ends. CDR1 and CDR2 from the germline V gene are MDHEN and SYDVKM.

J is TRBJ2-1 and V is TRBV14, with 15 bases that match TRBD2. The germline gives CDR1 SGHDN, CDR2 FVKESK. This CDR3 spans 15 amino acids. V gave up 4 bases and J gave up 6 bases; unmatched junction bases: 1. DNA for the CDR3: TGTGCCAGCAGCCGGACTAGCGGGAGGGCCAATGAGCAGTTCTTC. This encodes CASSRTSGRANEQFF.

The rearrangement links TRBV19 to TRBJ1-2; D not certain. The CDR3 loop spans 14 amino acids. Trimming shortened V by 7 bases and J by 0 bases, and 12 bases separated the two germline ends. Germline V gives CDR1 LNHDA, CDR2 SQIVND (reference sequence). The CDR3 DNA sequence: TGTGCCAGTACCGCTGGGGAGGCTAACTATGGCTACACCTTC. It encodes CASTAGEANYGYTF.

In its sample, this clone was seen many times. The chain carries TRBV4-2 and TRBJ1-1, with D perhaps matching TRBD1 (5 bases). Trimming left V 5 bases short and J 4 bases short, with 14 bases between. Germline CDR1 is LGHNA and CDR2 is YNFKEQ. The CDR3 is 14 residues long. In nucleotides, the CDR3 is TGTGCCAGCAGCAGAAGACCTGGGGGCACTGAAGCTTTCTTT. This sequence encodes CASSRRPGGTEAFF.

The chain has TRBV12-5 and TRBJ2-6; D may be TRBD1 (5 bases). Germline CDR1 is LGHNT and CDR2 is FRNRAP. Trimming removed 4 bases from V and 5 bases from J, with 21 bases in between. This CDR3 comprises 18 residues. In nucleotides, the CDR3 is TGTGCTAGTGGTTATCATCCTGCAGGACAAAGTCGGGCCAACGTCCTGACTTTC. Protein: CASGYHPAGQSRANVLTF.

The chain combines TRBV2 with TRBJ2-3; no reliable D call. CDR1 is SNHLY and CDR2 is FYNNEI in the germline V gene. V lost 7 bases and J 2 bases, leaving 10 bases between the germline ends. The CDR3 has 13 residues. The CDR3 sequence: CASNWAATDTQYF. Here the CDR3 DNA reads TGTGCCAGCAATTGGGCCGCCACAGATACGCAGTATTTT.

This chain links TRBV7-2 with TRBJ1-2; TRBD1 aligns across 7 bases. CDR3 size: 15 residues. Germline V gene sequence: CDR1 SGHTA, CDR2 FQGNSA. V shed 7 bases, J shed 4 bases, and the junction held 12 bases outside the gene matches. In DNA form, the CDR3 reads TGTGCCAGCACCATGGGTGGGACAGTCCGCTATGGCTACACCTTC. It encodes CASTMGGTVRYGYTF.

The chain is built from TRBV15 and TRBJ1-1, with D perhaps matching TRBD1 (6 bases). The length of the CDR3 is 14 residues. The V end was cut by 1 base, the J end by 5 bases, with 11 bases between. Germline V CDR1 and CDR2: LNHNV, YYDKDF (reference sequence). The CDR3 sequence is CATSRVDQGTEAFF. DNA for the CDR3: TGTGCCACCAGCAGAGTTGACCAGGGGACTGAAGCTTTCTTT. Full variable domain (rest looked up from reference TRBV15 and TRBJ1-1): DAMVIQNPRYQVTQFGKPVTLSCSQTLNHNVMYWYQQKSSQAPKLLFHYYDKDFNNEADTPDNFQSRRPNTSFCFLDIRSPGLGDTAMYLCATSRVDQGTEAFFGQGTRLTVV.

J is TRBJ2-4 and V is TRBV5-6; possibly TRBD1 for D (6 bases). Germline V gives CDR1 SGHDT, CDR2 YYEEEE. There are 15 residues in the CDR3. Trimming removed 4 bases at V and 4 bases at J, with 15 bases between. CDR3 sequence reads: CASSTLQGPKNIQYF. The CDR3 coding sequence is TGTGCCAGCAGCACTTTACAGGGCCCAAAAAACATTCAGTACTTC.

This chain uses TRBV7-2 with TRBJ1-2, with TRBD1 identical over 9 bases. The length of the CDR3 is 16 residues. J gave up 7 bases and V 3 bases, and 12 bases lay outside the gene matches. Germline V CDR1 and CDR2: SGHTA, FQGNSA. CDR3 region: CASSLLTTGGIGGYTF. Here the CDR3 DNA reads TGTGCCAGCAGCTTGTTAACTACAGGGGGCATCGGTGGCTACACCTTC.

This sequence joins TRBV4-1 and TRBJ2-3; 8 bases are shared with TRBD2. The CDR3 length is 16 residues. The trim removed 3 bases at V and 2 bases at J, leaving 7 bases unmatched. Looked up from germline, CDR1 is MGHRA and CDR2 is YSYEKL. CDR3 nucleotides: TGCGCCAGCAGCCAGGAGGGAGCGGGAGCCACAGATACGCAGTATTTT. It encodes CASSQEGAGATDTQYF.